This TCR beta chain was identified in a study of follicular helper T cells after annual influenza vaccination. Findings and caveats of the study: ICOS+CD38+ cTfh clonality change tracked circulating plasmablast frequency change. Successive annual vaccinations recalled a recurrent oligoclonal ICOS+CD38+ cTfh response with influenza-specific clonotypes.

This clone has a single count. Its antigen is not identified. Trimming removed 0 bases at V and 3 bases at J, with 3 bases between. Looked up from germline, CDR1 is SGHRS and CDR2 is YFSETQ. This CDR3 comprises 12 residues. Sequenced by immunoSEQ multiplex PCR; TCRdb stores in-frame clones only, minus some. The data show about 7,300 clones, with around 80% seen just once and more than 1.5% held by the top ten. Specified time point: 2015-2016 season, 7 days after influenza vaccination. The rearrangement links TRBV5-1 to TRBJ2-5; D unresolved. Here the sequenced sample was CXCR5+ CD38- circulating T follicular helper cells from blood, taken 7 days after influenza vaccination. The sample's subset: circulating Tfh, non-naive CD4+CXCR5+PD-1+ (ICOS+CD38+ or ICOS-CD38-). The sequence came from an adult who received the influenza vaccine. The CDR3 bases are TGCGCCAGCAGCTTGGTGGAAGAGACCCAGTACTTC. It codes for CASSLVEETQYF.